One sample yielded the 28 T cell receptor beta chains listed below, sequenced in a study of T cell changes during pregnancy in multiple sclerosis. Method: immunoSEQ multiplex PCR; TCRdb's copy keeps in-frame clones and lacks some. The data hold about 73,000 clones, with about nine tenths observed a single time. The material sequenced was peripheral blood, taken after pregnancy. Receptor source: a female donor in good health, enrolled as a control in a pregnancy study.

The CDR3 DNA sequence: TGTGCCAGCAGTTCTCCGGAGGGGTTGGGCGAGCAGTACTTC. Its protein product is CASSSPEGLGEQYF. This chain links TRBV6-5 with TRBJ2-7; D possibly corresponds to TRBD2 (6 bases). From germline, CDR1 is MNHEY and CDR2 SVGAGI. The CDR3 spans 14 residues. V was clipped by 4 bases and J by 6 bases, with 16 bases between them.

This chain uses TRBV25-1 with TRBJ2-7; D perhaps matches TRBD1 (6 bases). Trimming cost V 6 bases and J 4 bases, with 10 bases left between them. The CDR3 covers 12 residues. Germline CDR1 is MGHDK and CDR2 is SYGVNS. This chain's CDR3 is CASRSQGYEQYF. CDR3 in DNA: TGTGCCAGCAGATCACAGGGTTACGAGCAGTACTTC.

This chain joins TRBV29-1 and TRBJ2-1; no reliable D call. In germline, CDR1 is SQVTM, CDR2 ANQGSEA. The V end was cut by 4 bases, the J end by 10 bases, with 8 bases between. This CDR3 has 10 amino acids. The CDR3 nucleotides read TGCAGCGTTGGGCCCCCCGAGCAGTTCTTC. It yields the protein CSVGPPEQFF.

This clone was detected a few times. This chain uses TRBV11-2 with TRBJ2-7; D remains ambiguous. Trimming stripped 2 bases from V and 3 bases from J, with 8 bases between. Germline V gene sequence: CDR1 SGHAT, CDR2 FQNNGV. The CDR3 loop spans 13 amino acids. CDR3 DNA sequence: TGTGCCAGCAGCTTATCGGGTATCTACGAGCAGTACTTC. Protein sequence: CASSLSGIYEQYF.

The J gene is TRBJ2-4, the V gene TRBV6-5; maybe TRBD2 (5 bases). The CDR3 runs to 13 residues. Trimming removed 1 base at V and 8 bases at J, with 9 bases between. Looked up from germline, CDR1 is MNHEY and CDR2 is SVGAGI. The CDR3 region is CASSYFEGDIQYF. CDR3 DNA: TGTGCCAGCAGTTACTTCGAGGGCGACATTCAGTACTTC.

On this clone itself: An end of the junction does not agree with germline; a read error may underlie this. V usage is TRBV10-1 and J usage is TRBJ2-7, with 7 bases lining up with TRBD2. The CDR3 has 13 amino acids. Germline-derived CDR1 and CDR2 are WNHNN and SYGVQD (reference sequence). In nucleotides, the CDR3 is TGCGCCACCTTGGGGGGGTACTCCCACGAGCAGTACTTC. Translating it yields CATLGGYSHEQYF.

This chain uses TRBV4-3 with TRBJ2-3; TRBD2 might be the D (5 bases). CDR1 is LGHNA and CDR2 is YSLEER in the germline V gene. The CDR3 sequence is 15 residues long. With 8 bases removed from V and 0 bases from J, the gap between germline ends came to 15 bases. The chain's CDR3 is CASSVERASTDTQYF. The CDR3 region has the DNA TGCGCCAGCTCCGTGGAGAGGGCTAGCACAGATACGCAGTATTTT.

The chain recombines TRBV29-1 with TRBJ1-2, with 9 positions matching TRBD1. This CDR3 region has 16 residues. Trimming removed 7 bases from V and 6 bases from J; junction bases left unmatched: 18. The germline gives CDR1 SQVTM, CDR2 ANQGSEA. The CDR3 loop is CSASREQGAGGHGYTF. Written as DNA, the CDR3 is TGCAGCGCAAGCCGGGAACAGGGGGCGGGGGGCCATGGCTACACCTTC.

The CDR3 region is CASSRDSLRGVEKLFF. DNA for the CDR3: TGTGCCAGCAGTAGGGACAGCCTACGCGGGGTTGAAAAACTGTTTTTT. The chain uses TRBV2 and TRBJ1-4; 7 bases map to TRBD1. The V and J ends lost 5 bases and 7 bases, in that order; junction bases with no gene match: 13. The CDR3 contains 16 residues. Germline assignment: CDR1 SNHLY and CDR2 FYNNEI.

This chain uses TRBV30 with TRBJ1-3, with TRBD1 matching over 9 bases. Germline V CDR1 and CDR2: GTSNPN, SVGIG (reference sequence). This CDR3 is 15 amino acids long. The V and J ends lost 1 base and 7 bases, in that order; junction bases with no gene match: 8. This CDR3 reads CAWSAGTGLRNTIYF. In DNA, the CDR3 is TGTGCCTGGAGTGCCGGGACAGGGTTACGGAACACCATATATTTT.

This clone was observed a handful of times. The chain links TRBV11-2 to TRBJ1-2; TRBD1 agrees at 12 bases. V was pared by 5 bases and J by 7 bases, with 5 bases of the junction left unmatched. Germline CDR1 is SGHAT and CDR2 is FQNNGV. The length of the CDR3 is 14 residues. CDR3 DNA: TGTGCCAGCAGCCCGGGACAGGGGGCCTTTGGCTACACCTTC. Its protein product is CASSPGQGAFGYTF.

The table lists this clone with a few counts. The chain uses TRBV4-3 and TRBJ1-2; D ambiguous. CDR1 and CDR2 (germline): LGHNA, YSLEER. V was trimmed by 0 bases and J by 2 bases, leaving 7 bases between them. The CDR3 runs 14 residues. CDR3 residues: CASSQDQTNYGYTF. The CDR3 nucleotides read TGCGCCAGCAGCCAAGATCAAACAAACTATGGCTACACCTTC.

This chain uses TRBV6-5 with TRBJ1-5; D is undetermined. CDR1 and CDR2 (germline): MNHEY, SVGAGI. With 5 bases removed from V and 15 bases from J, the gap between germline ends came to 14 bases. The CDR3 contains 11 residues. The CDR3 spells CASSNGRGVHF. The CDR3 DNA reads TGTGCCAGCAGTAACGGCCGGGGAGTGCATTTT.

This clone was found once. This chain links TRBV7-2 with TRBJ1-2, with TRBD1 matching 10 bases. Germline CDR1 is SGHTA and CDR2 is FQGNSA. With 3 bases clipped from V and 6 bases from J, the junction kept 16 bases outside the gene matches. The CDR3 length is 18 residues. CDR3 in amino acids: CASSFSRGAVTGGDGYTF. CDR3 coding DNA: TGTGCCAGCAGCTTTAGCCGTGGGGCCGTGACAGGGGGCGATGGCTACACCTTC.

The V call is TRBV30, the J call TRBJ1-2, with D possibly being TRBD1 (6 bases). Per the germline V gene, CDR1 is GTSNPN and CDR2 is SVGIG (reference sequence). The V end lost 2 bases, the J end lost 4 bases, and 14 bases lay between the germline ends. The CDR3 sequence is 14 residues long. The CDR3 loop reads CAWSIRTAIYGYTF. The CDR3 nucleotides read TGTGCCTGGAGTATCCGGACAGCCATCTATGGCTACACCTTC.

This chain uses TRBV29-1 with TRBJ2-4; D is unclear. Trimming removed 5 bases at V and 0 bases at J, with 11 bases between. The CDR3 loop spans 14 amino acids. CDR1 and CDR2 (germline): SQVTM, ANQGSEA. The CDR3 DNA is TGCAGCGTTCGAGAGGTTCTAGCCAAAAACATTCAGTACTTC. Amino acid sequence: CSVREVLAKNIQYF.

The CDR3 loop reads CASSSIGTSGVEQFF. The CDR3 nucleotides read TGCGCCAGCAGCTCGATCGGGACTAGCGGGGTTGAGCAGTTCTTC. The chain has TRBV5-1 and TRBJ2-1; TRBD2 matches 13 bases. The V segment lost 3 bases and the J segment 9 bases; nucleotides outside the gene matches: 6. Per the germline V gene, CDR1 is SGHRS and CDR2 is YFSETQ. CDR3 length equals 15 residues.

This clone was seen a few times. The CDR3 region is CASSLERRTGLSYEQYF. As DNA, the CDR3 is TGTGCCAGCAGCTTAGAACGCCGGACAGGGCTATCCTACGAGCAGTACTTC. This chain links TRBV7-2 with TRBJ2-7; 8 nucleotides agree with TRBD1. The germline gives CDR1 SGHTA, CDR2 FQGNSA. The CDR3 is made up of 17 amino acids. With 1 base clipped from V and 1 base from J, the junction kept 9 bases outside the gene matches.

This sequence joins TRBV4-2 and TRBJ2-7; the D gene is possibly TRBD2 (5 bases). The CDR3 extends over 16 amino acids. Germline-derived CDR1 and CDR2 are LGHNA and YNFKEQ. Trimming pared 2 bases from V and 2 bases from J, leaving 16 bases between. The CDR3 sequence: CASSQSQTTTTYEQYF. The DNA for the CDR3 is TGTGCCAGCAGCCAATCCCAGACTACAACAACCTACGAGCAGTACTTC.

The V call is TRBV30, the J call TRBJ1-2; 12 nucleotides agree with TRBD1. V shed 5 bases and J 8 bases; nucleotides not matched to a gene: 6. The CDR3 is made up of 13 amino acids. The V gene's germline CDR1 is GTSNPN and CDR2 SVGIG (reference sequence). The CDR3 DNA reads as TGTGCCTGGGCGGGACAGGGGGCGGGCGGCTACACCTTC. Residues: CAWAGQGAGGYTF.

This chain joins TRBV5-5 and TRBJ2-1, with 9 bases aligning to TRBD2. Germline CDR1 SGHKS, CDR2 YYEKEE (reference sequence). The CDR3 spans 15 residues. The ends lost 1 base at V and 6 bases at J; junction bases unmatched: 5. The CDR3 DNA reads as TGTGCCAGCAGCTTGCTAGCGGGGAGACTCAATGAGCAGTTCTTC. This encodes CASSLLAGRLNEQFF.

The V and J genes are TRBV4-2 and TRBJ1-6, with D maybe TRBD1 (6 bases). The V end was cut by 1 base, the J end by 5 bases, with 9 bases between. CDR1 is LGHNA and CDR2 is YNFKEQ in the germline V gene. The CDR3 length is 15 residues. This CDR3 reads CASSQVDRNNSPLHF. The CDR3 bases are TGTGCCAGCAGCCAAGTGGACAGAAATAATTCACCCCTCCACTTT.

The gene calls are TRBV5-6 and TRBJ1-6, with D maybe TRBD1 (6 bases). The germline V gene has CDR1 SGHDT and CDR2 YYEEEE. V shed 1 base and J shed 6 bases, with 11 bases lying between them. The CDR3 is 15 amino acids. The chain's CDR3 is CASSLFQGPNSPLHF. CDR3 DNA sequence: TGTGCCAGCAGCTTGTTTCAGGGGCCTAATTCACCCCTCCACTTT.

J is TRBJ1-1 and V is TRBV18, with D perhaps TRBD1 (6 bases). Germline CDR1 reads KGHSH; CDR2 reads LQKENI. The length of the CDR3 is 17 residues. Trimming took off 0 bases at V and 6 bases at J, with 20 bases between the two ends. DNA for the CDR3: TGTGCCAGCTCACCACCAAACGGCAAACAGGGAAAGGCTGAAGCTTTCTTT. Amino acid sequence: CASSPPNGKQGKAEAFF.

Turning to this clone: The sample carries other DNA sequences with the same CDR3. The genes are TRBV5-1 and TRBJ2-2; TRBD2 agrees at 9 bases. The CDR3 covers 16 residues. The germline gives CDR1 SGHRS, CDR2 YFSETQ. V lost 4 bases to trimming and J lost 2 bases; unmatched junction nucleotides: 6. CDR3 coding DNA: TGCGCCAGCAGCCTGGGACTAGCAGCCAACACCGGGGAGCTGTTTTTT. As protein: CASSLGLAANTGELFF.

This clone was detected a few times. The V call is TRBV11-3, the J call TRBJ2-1, with 7 bases lining up with TRBD2. Unmatched junction bases numbered 4, after V lost 2 bases and J lost 6 bases. The germline V gene has CDR1 SGHNT and CDR2 YENEEA. CDR3 size: 14 residues. The CDR3 spells CASSLLRLANEQFF. In DNA, the CDR3 is TGTGCCAGCAGCTTATTGAGACTAGCCAATGAGCAGTTCTTC.

This clone appeared once. The chain is built from TRBV19 and TRBJ1-3; no firm D call. CDR1 and CDR2 from the germline V gene are LNHDA and SQIVND (reference sequence). V was trimmed by 6 bases and J by 0 bases, leaving 15 bases between them. This CDR3 spans 16 amino acids. The CDR3 region has the DNA TGTGCCAGTAGCCCGGACTGGAGCGCCTCTGGAAACACCATATATTTT. Translating gives CASSPDWSASGNTIYF.

The rearrangement joins TRBV30 to TRBJ1-3, with a possible D match to TRBD1 (6 bases). This CDR3 comprises 12 residues. The germline V and J ends were trimmed by 4 bases and 4 bases, with 8 bases remaining between them. From germline, CDR1 is GTSNPN and CDR2 SVGIG (reference sequence). CDR3 sequence: CAWNREGNTIYF. As DNA, the CDR3 is TGTGCCTGGAACAGGGAAGGAAACACCATATATTTT.